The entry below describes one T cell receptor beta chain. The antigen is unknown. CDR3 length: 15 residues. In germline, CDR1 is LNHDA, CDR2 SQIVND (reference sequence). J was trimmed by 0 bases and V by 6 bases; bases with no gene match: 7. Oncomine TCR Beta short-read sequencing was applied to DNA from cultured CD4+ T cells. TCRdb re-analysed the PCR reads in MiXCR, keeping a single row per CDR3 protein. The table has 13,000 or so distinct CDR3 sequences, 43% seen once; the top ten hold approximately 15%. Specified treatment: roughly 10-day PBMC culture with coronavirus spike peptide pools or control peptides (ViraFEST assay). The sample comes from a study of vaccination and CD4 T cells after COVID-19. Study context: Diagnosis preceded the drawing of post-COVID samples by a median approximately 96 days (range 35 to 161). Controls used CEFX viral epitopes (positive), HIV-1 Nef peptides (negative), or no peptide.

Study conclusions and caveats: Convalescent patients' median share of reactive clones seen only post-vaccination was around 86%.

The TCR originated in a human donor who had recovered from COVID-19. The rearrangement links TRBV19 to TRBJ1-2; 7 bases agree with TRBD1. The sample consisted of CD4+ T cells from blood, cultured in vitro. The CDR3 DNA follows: TGTGCCAGTAGCCTCGGACAGGCTGCTAACTATGGCTACACCTTC. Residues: CASSLGQAANYGYTF.